The TCR beta chain described here comes from a study of tumor-infiltrating lymphocytes in oesophageal squamous cell carcinoma. TCRdb processed the PCR reads anew with MiXCR; each CDR3 protein has one entry. The data show some 21,000 distinct CDR3 sequences, approximately 38% seen once. There are many counts of this clonotype. One end of the junction varies from germline; a read error may be responsible. The CDR3 is 15 residues long. Germline V gene data show CDR1 as SSHAT and CDR2 as FNYEAQ (reference sequence). Sequenced material: esophageal tumor tissue. This TCR was recovered from a male donor with esophageal squamous cell carcinoma. The chain is built from TRBV7-7 and TRBJ1-1; D unclear. The CDR3 is CASSLARQRTTEAFF. The CDR3 DNA reads as TGTGCTAGCAGCTTAGCGCGACAAAGAACCACTGAAGCTTTCTTT.